This T cell receptor beta chain was captured in a study of cytomegalovirus exposure and HLA in healthy donors. The wider study: The Caucasian-associated ancestry cluster contained 81% of the approximately 430 genotyped donors.

With 60 Vbeta and 13 Jbeta primers, the PCR was carried out. The repertoire was sequenced with immunoSEQ multiplex PCR; TCRdb's copy has only in-frame clones and lacks some. The sample shows 75,000 to 80,000 clones, 60% to 85% of them seen only once. Broader study findings: It was shown in a later analysis that HLA-associated TCR beta chains were more clonally expanded than other, equally common chains. In all likelihood, a cluster of highly shared sequence variants was a sequencing artifact. The classifier reportedly diagnosed cytomegalovirus status with high sensitivity and specificity.

A word on this clone: The antigen remains undetermined.

This TCR derives from a middle-aged man in good health and CMV-seronegative. The sequencing input was PBMCs.

For the CDR3, the DNA is TGTGCCATCAGTTGGCAGCGGGAGACAGATACGCAGTATTTT. It is translated as CAISWQRETDTQYF. The rearrangement joins TRBV10-3 to TRBJ2-3, with 8 nucleotides matching TRBD2. The junction had 4 bases not matched to a gene; V was cut back by 5 bases and J by 3 bases. The germline CDR1 and CDR2 sequences are ENHRY and SYGVKD. The CDR3 covers 14 residues.